These 7 T cell receptor beta chains share one sample of origin, sequenced in a study of early T cells in non-severe SARS-CoV-2 infection. Using its own MiXCR run on the 5' RACE reads, TCRdb lists one record per CDR3 protein. The data show around 27,000 distinct CDR3 sequences, roughly 6.6% seen once. Material for sequencing was whole blood. All receptors come from an adult who was a healthcare worker with PCR-confirmed SARS-CoV-2 infection or an uninfected control (not recorded which).

This clonotype was seen ten or more times. The DNA of the CDR3 is TGTGCCAGCAGCCCGAACAGGGTATGGTACGAGCAGTACTTC. Amino acids: CASSPNRVWYEQYF. This chain connects TRBV12-3 or TRBV12-4 to TRBJ2-7; a possible D gene is TRBD1 (6 bases). The CDR3 sequence is 14 residues long. With 6 bases removed from V and 4 bases from J, the gap between germline ends came to 16 bases.

This clonotype has only a few counts. The genes are TRBV2 and TRBJ2-1, with 12 positions matching TRBD2. The CDR3 consists of 15 residues. Trimming cost V 6 bases and J 8 bases; bases outside gene matches: 8. From germline, CDR1 is SNHLY and CDR2 FYNNEI. CDR3 loop: CASRPTSGRLHEQFF. The CDR3 DNA follows: TGTGCCAGCAGACCGACTAGCGGGAGACTCCATGAGCAGTTCTTC.

This clonotype was observed many times. The CDR3 protein is CASSALSSGAKEPPYGYTF. For the CDR3, the DNA is TGTGCCAGCAGCGCCCTCTCTTCCGGGGCGAAGGAACCTCCCTATGGCTACACCTTC. The rearrangement uses TRBV5-6 and TRBJ1-2; D may be TRBD1 (5 bases). Trimming cost V 4 bases and J 4 bases, with 29 bases left between them. CDR1 is SGHDT and CDR2 is YYEEEE in the germline V gene. The CDR3 sequence is 19 residues long.

This clonotype showed up just a few times. The chain carries TRBV18 and TRBJ2-7; the D is unclear. V was clipped by 0 bases and J by 3 bases, with 6 bases between them. This CDR3 is 13 amino acids long. Germline CDR1 KGHSH, CDR2 LQKENI. The DNA of the CDR3 is TGTGCCAGCTCACCACCGGGTAGCTACGAGCAGTACTTC. This translates into CASSPPGSYEQYF. Full variable domain (missing parts from reference TRBV18 and TRBJ2-7): NAGVMQNPRHLVRRRGQEARLRCSPMKGHSHVYWYRQLPEEGLKFMVYLQKENIIDESGMPKERFSAEFPKEGPSILRIQQVVRGDSAAYFCASSPPGSYEQYFGPGTRLTVT.

Ten or more counts support this clonotype. This chain links TRBV7-3 with TRBJ2-3; TRBD2 might be the D (6 bases). This CDR3 is 14 amino acids long. CDR1 is SGHTA, CDR2 FQGTGA, per germline. The V end was cut by 5 bases, the J end by 4 bases, with 13 bases between. The CDR3 sequence: CASSAGTRPDTQYF. The CDR3 DNA reads TGTGCCAGCAGCGCAGGGACTCGGCCAGATACGCAGTATTTT.

This clonotype was observed many times. The chain has TRBV12-5 and TRBJ2-1, with TRBD2 matching over 9 bases. V lost 5 bases to trimming and J lost 8 bases; unmatched junction nucleotides: 4. This CDR3 comprises 13 residues. Germline V CDR1 and CDR2: LGHNT, FRNRAP. This CDR3 reads CASGPLAGDEQFF. The CDR3 DNA sequence: TGTGCTAGTGGTCCACTAGCGGGTGATGAGCAGTTCTTC. Supplemented by reference TRBV12-5 and TRBJ2-1, the full variable domain reads DARVTQTPRHKVTEMGQEVTMRCQPILGHNTVFWYRQTMMQGLELLAYFRNRAPLDDSGMPKDRFSAEMPDATLATLKIQPSEPRDSAVYFCASGPLAGDEQFFGPGTRLTVL.

This clonotype was picked up many times. In nucleotides, the CDR3 is TGTGCCAGCAGTTGGGAGACAGGGGGCACTGGCTACACCTTC. Translation gives CASSWETGGTGYTF. V gene TRBV12-3 or TRBV12-4 combines with J gene TRBJ1-2, with 10 bases that match TRBD1. Trimming at V came to 4 bases and at J to 7 bases, leaving 6 bases not matched to a gene. The CDR3 sequence is 14 residues long.